This T cell receptor beta chain emerged from a study of cytomegalovirus exposure and HLA in healthy donors. Study conclusions and caveats: In a later analysis, at a false discovery rate of 0.05, over 15,000 TCR beta sequences matched HLA alleles.

60 Vbeta and 13 Jbeta primers were used in PCR. The data were produced by immunoSEQ multiplex PCR, yet TCRdb's version contains in-frame clones alone and is incomplete. In the table there are approximately 150,000 clones, approximately 80% of which are singletons. Each donor's status was that of a healthy bone marrow donor. V shed 1 base and J shed 8 bases, with 8 bases lying between them. Per germline, CDR1 SEHNR and CDR2 FQNEAQ (reference sequence). The CDR3 has 13 residues. For this clone: Its antigen is unknown.

This receptor was identified in a young man in good health and CMV-seropositive. Input material: PBMCs. V is TRBV7-9 and J is TRBJ1-4, with D uncertain. The CDR3 sequence: CASSLESREKLFF. The CDR3 region has the DNA TGTGCCAGCAGCTTAGAGAGTCGAGAAAAACTGTTTTTT. Supplemented by reference TRBV7-9 and TRBJ1-4, the full variable domain reads DTGVSQNPRHKITKRGQNVTFRCDPISEHNRLYWYRQTLGQGPEFLTYFQNEAQLEKSRLLSDRFSAERPKGSFSTLEIQRTEQGDSAMYLCASSLESREKLFFGSGTQLSVL.